The 23 T cell receptor beta chains below were found in one sample sequenced in a study of blood T cell repertoires in COVID-19. TCRdb's copy holds only in-frame clones and misses some; the assay was immunoSEQ multiplex PCR. The table shows 180,000 or so clones, with approximately 85% occurring only once. The sequenced sample was PBMCs or T cells enriched from blood (not recorded which). Receptors were obtained from a man aged 35 to 55 who had recovered from COVID-19.

The chain carries TRBV5-4 and TRBJ2-1, with 13 positions matching TRBD2. Trimming at V came to 4 bases and at J to 8 bases, leaving 21 bases not matched to a gene. Germline V gene sequence: CDR1 SGHNT, CDR2 YYREEE (reference sequence). The CDR3 is 20 amino acids. The DNA for the CDR3 is TGTGCCAGCAGCCCGTGGGGTTGGACTAGCGGGAGTCGGGGCTTGGATGAGCAGTTCTTC. Its protein product is CASSPWGWTSGSRGLDEQFF.

The chain joins TRBV24-1 to TRBJ2-1, with D uncertain. V lost 3 bases and J lost 4, with 9 bases in between. This CDR3 is built from 14 residues. Germline V gene lookup returns CDR1 KGHDR and CDR2 SFDVKD. The DNA for the CDR3 is TGTGCCACCAGTGATCCCACGACTTACAATGAGCAGTTCTTC. It translates to CATSDPTTYNEQFF.

This clone was detected only a few times. The rearrangement joins TRBV11-2 to TRBJ1-2, with 10 nucleotides matching TRBD1. The length of the CDR3 is 14 residues. The germline CDR1 and CDR2 sequences are SGHAT and FQNNGV. The junction had 6 bases not matched to a gene; V was cut back by 5 bases and J by 6 bases. CDR3 bases: TGTGCCAGCAGCCTTGGACAGGGGGGGGATGGCTACACCTTC. Protein sequence: CASSLGQGGDGYTF.

This clone was seen only a few times. The V call is TRBV10-1, the J call TRBJ1-6, with D uncertain. V lost 0 bases, J lost 11 bases, and 14 bases lay in between. Germline assignment: CDR1 WNHNN and CDR2 SYGVQD (reference sequence). The length of the CDR3 is 15 residues. The CDR3 loop reads CASSESIGSSAPLHF. DNA of the CDR3: TGCGCCAGCAGTGAGTCGATCGGGAGTTCGGCACCCCTCCACTTT.

J is TRBJ1-1 and V is TRBV5-1; D perhaps matches TRBD1 (5 bases). CDR1 is SGHRS, CDR2 YFSETQ, per germline. There are 13 residues in the CDR3. Trimming stripped 4 bases from V and 2 bases from J, with 9 bases between. The CDR3, as DNA: TGCGCCAGCAGCCCACAGGATAACACTGAAGCTTTCTTT. This translates into CASSPQDNTEAFF.

The chain combines TRBV5-5 with TRBJ2-7; D is perhaps TRBD1 (5 bases). With 9 bases removed from V and 3 bases from J, the gap between germline ends came to 22 bases. Germline assignment: CDR1 SGHKS and CDR2 YYEKEE (reference sequence). This CDR3 region has 15 residues. CDR3 coding DNA: TGTGCCACCCGCCCGGGTGGGGCGATTTTCTACGAGCAGTACTTC. Translation gives CATRPGGAIFYEQYF.

The gene calls are TRBV3-1 (or the pseudogene TRBV3-2) and TRBJ2-1; D gene ambiguous. With 7 bases removed from V and 9 bases from J, the gap between germline ends came to 16 bases. There are 13 residues in the CDR3. Germline assignment: CDR1 LGHDT and CDR2 YNNKEL (reference sequence). The CDR3 loop reads CASTTGWSGEQFF. The CDR3 DNA sequence: TGTGCCAGCACGACCGGGTGGAGTGGTGAGCAGTTCTTC.

This clone was observed once. The chain carries TRBV19 and TRBJ1-5, with D unclear. Germline V CDR1 and CDR2: LNHDA, SQIVND (reference sequence). The ends were cut back, 7 bases at V and 0 bases at J, with 19 bases in the middle. This CDR3 has 17 amino acids. The CDR3 DNA follows: TGTGCCAGTAAGGTGTCAGGCAAATTAGTTAGCAATCAGCCCCAGCATTTT. This sequence encodes CASKVSGKLVSNQPQHF.

The V gene is TRBV28, the J gene TRBJ1-3, with 8 bases fitting TRBD1. The germline CDR1 and CDR2 sequences are MDHEN and SYDVKM. The CDR3 runs to 16 residues. The V segment lost 7 bases and the J segment 4 bases; nucleotides outside the gene matches: 12. The CDR3 DNA reads as TGTGCCAGCAACCAGGACAGGGTGGTTTCAGGAAACACCATATATTTT. It codes for CASNQDRVVSGNTIYF.

The chain uses TRBV28 and TRBJ1-2; 8 positions agree with TRBD1. Germline-derived CDR1 and CDR2 are MDHEN and SYDVKM. There are 14 residues in the CDR3. The V segment lost 5 bases and the J segment 7 bases; nucleotides outside the gene matches: 9. CDR3 amino acids: CASSQDRGVGGYTF. The CDR3 DNA is TGTGCCAGCAGTCAAGACAGGGGTGTTGGTGGCTACACCTTC.

This chain joins TRBV7-2 and TRBJ1-2, with D possibly being TRBD1 (6 bases). Trimming cost V 10 bases and J 4 bases, with 16 bases left between them. Germline assignment: CDR1 SGHTA and CDR2 FQGNSA. The CDR3 has 13 residues. The CDR3 coding sequence is TGTGCCACCTTCCGGACAGCCCCCTATGGCTACACCTTC. Translated, it gives CATFRTAPYGYTF.

The J gene is TRBJ1-1, the V gene TRBV27; TRBD1 matches 7 bases. The CDR3 contains 15 residues. With V trimmed by 2 bases and J by 8 bases, 11 bases remained unmatched. The germline gives CDR1 MNHEY, CDR2 SMNVEV (reference sequence). The CDR3 sequence is CASSLSWDSSIEAFF. In nucleotides, the CDR3 is TGTGCCAGCAGTTTAAGTTGGGACAGCAGTATAGAAGCTTTCTTT.

The chain employs TRBV2 and TRBJ2-7; D may be TRBD2 (5 bases). Looked up from germline, CDR1 is SNHLY and CDR2 is FYNNEI. The CDR3 covers 11 residues. With 7 bases removed from V and 6 bases from J, the gap between germline ends came to 10 bases. The CDR3 loop reads CASKIGSEQYF. For the CDR3, the DNA is TGTGCCAGCAAAATTGGGAGCGAGCAGTACTTC.

This clone was picked up one time. This chain links TRBV28 with TRBJ1-1; 7 positions match TRBD1. Trimming at V came to 8 bases and at J to 1 base, leaving 13 bases not matched to a gene. The CDR3 spans 16 residues. The V gene's germline CDR1 is MDHEN and CDR2 SYDVKM. The CDR3: CASDGTAVESNTEAFF. DNA of the CDR3: TGTGCCAGCGATGGGACAGCAGTAGAGTCGAACACTGAAGCTTTCTTT. The full variable domain, its missing parts supplied by reference TRBV28 and TRBJ1-1, is DVKVTQSSRYLVKRTGEKVFLECVQDMDHENMFWYRQDPGLGLRLIYFSYDVKMKEKGDIPEGYSVSREKKERFSLILESASTNQTSMYLCASDGTAVESNTEAFFGQGTRLTVV.

This sequence joins TRBV2 and TRBJ2-2, with a possible D match to TRBD2 (5 bases). Looked up from germline, CDR1 is SNHLY and CDR2 is FYNNEI. V was pared by 3 bases and J by 4 bases, with 12 bases between. The CDR3 has 15 amino acids. This CDR3 is CASSELETITGELFF. CDR3 nucleotide sequence: TGTGCCAGCAGTGAGCTGGAGACTATCACCGGGGAGCTGTTTTTT. Complete variable domain (other parts from reference TRBV2 and TRBJ2-2): EPEVTQTPSHQVTQMGQEVILRCVPISNHLYFYWYRQILGQKVEFLVSFYNNEISEKSEIFDDQFSVERPDGSNFTLKIRSTKLEDSAMYFCASSELETITGELFFGEGSRLTVL.

V is TRBV5-6 and J is TRBJ1-3; D remains ambiguous. V lost 0 bases and J lost 0, with 13 bases in between. The CDR3 is 17 residues long. Germline assignment: CDR1 SGHDT and CDR2 YYEEEE. This CDR3 is CASSLGSDTYSGNTIYF. CDR3 bases: TGTGCCAGCAGCTTGGGTAGCGACACCTACTCTGGAAACACCATATATTTT.

The chain recombines TRBV24-1 with TRBJ2-1; 10 nucleotides match TRBD2. This CDR3 comprises 14 residues. CDR1 KGHDR and CDR2 SFDVKD come from the germline V gene. The J segment lost 13 bases and the V segment lost 4 bases, leaving 9 bases of the junction unmatched. CDR3 in DNA: TGTGCCACCAGTGAGCCCCACATAGCGGGGGGACAGTTCTTC. Translation gives CATSEPHIAGGQFF.

The CDR3 DNA is TGTGCCAGCAGGACCACAGGGGCCTACGAGCAGTACTTC. This codes for CASRTTGAYEQYF. The V and J genes are TRBV27 and TRBJ2-7, with 7 bases matching TRBD1. Germline V gene data show CDR1 as MNHEY and CDR2 as SMNVEV (reference sequence). The CDR3 has 13 residues. The V segment lost 6 bases and the J segment 2 bases; nucleotides outside the gene matches: 4.

The rearrangement joins TRBV6-5 to TRBJ2-2; 10 positions match TRBD1. CDR1 is MNHEY, CDR2 SVGAGI, per germline. Trimming took 1 base from V and 6 from J; bases not matched to a gene: 5. This CDR3 has 16 residues. The CDR3 DNA reads TGTGCCAGCAGTTACTTCCCTGGACAGGGGGCCGGGGAGCTGTTTTTT. Translating it yields CASSYFPGQGAGELFF.

The chain couples TRBV11-2 to TRBJ1-1; D not certain. The CDR3 is 10 amino acids. Trimming stripped 10 bases from V and 4 bases from J, with 7 bases between. CDR1 SGHAT and CDR2 FQNNGV come from the germline V gene. CDR3: CATLSTEAFF. The CDR3 bases are TGTGCCACCCTATCCACTGAAGCTTTCTTT.

J is TRBJ2-5 and V is TRBV19; TRBD1 is a possible D gene (5 bases). The CDR3 runs to 14 residues. V was cut by 1 base and J by 1 base, with 7 bases left in between. Per germline, CDR1 LNHDA and CDR2 SQIVND (reference sequence). The CDR3 DNA follows: TGTGCCAGTAGTATAGGACAGATCCAAGAGACCCAGTACTTC. Translated, it gives CASSIGQIQETQYF.

The chain couples TRBV19 to TRBJ1-1; 10 nucleotides align to TRBD1. V shed 5 bases and J 5 bases; nucleotides not matched to a gene: 20. Germline V CDR1 and CDR2: LNHDA, SQIVND (reference sequence). The CDR3 extends over 19 amino acids. CDR3 in DNA: TGTGCCAGTAGTCCATGGGACAGGGGAGAATTTTACTTAAGTACTGAAGCTTTCTTT. It yields the protein CASSPWDRGEFYLSTEAFF.

The V and J genes are TRBV10-2 and TRBJ2-3, with TRBD2 identical over 14 bases. The germline gives CDR1 WSHSY, CDR2 SAAADI. The CDR3 is made up of 14 amino acids. J gave up 4 bases and V 6 bases, and 0 bases lay outside the gene matches. CDR3 in amino acids: CASRGLAGADTQYF. In DNA form, the CDR3 reads TGCGCCAGCAGGGGACTAGCGGGAGCAGATACGCAGTATTTT.